One sample yielded the 22 T cell receptor beta chains listed below, sequenced in a study of regulatory T cells in long-lasting Graves disease. Assembly of TCR beta libraries relied on iRepertoire HTBI primers together with Arm-PCR of CDR3 regions. Each CDR3 protein gets one entry after TCRdb re-called the multiplex PCR reads with MiXCR. The repertoire holds over 350,000 distinct CDR3 sequences, approximately 14% seen once, with roughly a sixth in the top ten. Time point in this sample: newly diagnosed GD, antithyroid drugs for less than 3 months. TCR sequences were obtained from RNA taken from PBMCs. A further study also used this sample, focusing on T cells in Graves' hyperthyroidism and ophthalmopathy.

Sequences were derived from peripheral blood mononuclear cells (PBMCs), sampled at new diagnosis, from a patient treated with antithyroid drugs. These receptors originate from a woman in her 50s with Graves disease.

The sample holds many counts of this clonotype. V and J are TRBV11-2 and TRBJ2-7; D gene unclear. Germline V lookup: CDR1 SGHAT, CDR2 FQNNGV. V lost 1 base and J lost 2, with 9 bases in between. The CDR3 consists of 14 residues. The CDR3 DNA follows: TGTGCCAGCAGCTTAGTCCAGGCGACCTACGAGCAGTACTTC. This encodes CASSLVQATYEQYF.

There are many counts of this clonotype. The chain links TRBV7-3 to TRBJ2-1, with D unclear. Germline V CDR1 and CDR2: SGHTA, FQGTGA. The CDR3 contains 17 residues. Trimming took off 5 bases at V and 2 bases at J, with 19 bases between the two ends. The CDR3 spells CASSLEHAGLPYNEQFF. CDR3 nucleotides: TGTGCCAGCAGCCTCGAGCATGCAGGCCTACCCTACAATGAGCAGTTCTTC.

This clonotype was detected a few times. The rearrangement uses TRBV28 and TRBJ1-2; 7 nucleotides align to TRBD1. The CDR3 has 14 residues. The junction had 5 bases not matched to a gene; V was cut back by 3 bases and J by 4 bases. Germline V lookup: CDR1 MDHEN, CDR2 SYDVKM. DNA for the CDR3: TGTGCCAGCAGTTTGGGGGGACAGTCCTATGGCTACACCTTC. It yields the protein CASSLGGQSYGYTF.

The chain employs TRBV19 and TRBJ1-1; no clear D gene. V shed 4 bases and J shed 6 bases, with 9 bases lying between them. CDR3 size: 12 residues. The V gene's germline CDR1 is LNHDA and CDR2 SQIVND (reference sequence). CDR3 nucleotides: TGTGCCAGTAGTAACTACTTGGCTGAAGCTTTCTTT. As protein: CASSNYLAEAFF.

This clonotype appeared many times. This sequence joins TRBV6-1 and TRBJ1-5; a possible D gene is TRBD1 (5 bases). The CDR3 spans 13 residues. V lost 8 bases to trimming and J lost 6 bases, with 14 bases between them. Germline lookup yields CDR1 MNHNS and CDR2 SASEGT. CDR3 protein: CASGQDGGQPQHF. In nucleotides, the CDR3 is TGTGCCAGCGGGCAAGACGGGGGTCAGCCCCAGCATTTT.

This clonotype was seen at least ten times. The V call is TRBV20-1, the J call TRBJ1-2; D gene uncertain. The germline gives CDR1 DFQATT, CDR2 SNEGSKA (reference sequence). The CDR3 length is 14 residues. V was shortened by 1 base and J by 5 bases, with 14 bases between the two germline ends. This chain's CDR3 is CSARGSGLGYGYTF. CDR3 bases: TGCAGTGCTAGAGGGTCGGGATTAGGGTATGGCTACACCTTC.

The V call is TRBV20-1, the J call TRBJ2-7; D perhaps matches TRBD2 (5 bases). Trimming removed 1 base from V and 3 bases from J, with 13 bases in between. This CDR3 is 14 amino acids long. The germline V gene encodes CDR1 DFQATT and CDR2 SNEGSKA (reference sequence). The CDR3 protein is CSARGERTIYEQYF. The DNA of the CDR3 is TGCAGTGCTAGAGGGGAGCGGACCATCTACGAGCAGTACTTC.

This clonotype was seen a handful of times. The rearrangement links TRBV10-1 to TRBJ2-7; 11 nucleotides match TRBD2. Trimming at V came to 7 bases and at J to 0 bases, leaving 11 bases not matched to a gene. The CDR3 covers 17 residues. The germline V gene encodes CDR1 WNHNN and CDR2 SYGVQD (reference sequence). The CDR3 DNA is TGCGCCAGCACCCTTAAACTAGCGGGGGCTAGCTCCTACGAGCAGTACTTC. Translated: CASTLKLAGASSYEQYF.

The chain uses TRBV3-1 and TRBJ1-1; the D is unclear. The CDR3 totals 15 residues. V was pared by 0 bases and J by 0 bases, with 8 bases between. CDR1 is LGHDT, CDR2 YNNKEL, per germline (reference sequence). The CDR3 DNA is TGTGCCAGCAGCCAAGACAGGATTATGAACACTGAAGCTTTCTTT. Translation: CASSQDRIMNTEAFF.

This clonotype was detected a few times. The chain combines TRBV7-9 with TRBJ1-1, with D possibly TRBD1 on 6 matching bases. Germline CDR1 SEHNR, CDR2 FQNEAQ (reference sequence). V lost 2 bases to trimming and J lost 0 bases, with 16 bases between them. The CDR3 extends over 17 amino acids. The CDR3 DNA reads TGTGCCAGCAGCTTATCCACAGGGAGTATTATGAACACTGAAGCTTTCTTT. Residues: CASSLSTGSIMNTEAFF.

This clonotype showed up many times. This chain links TRBV6-1 with TRBJ2-1; TRBD1 aligns across 8 bases. With V trimmed by 3 bases and J by 3 bases, 10 bases remained unmatched. Germline values: CDR1 MNHNS, CDR2 SASEGT. The CDR3 consists of 17 residues. The CDR3 sequence: CASSEYGTGILYNEQFF. The CDR3 bases are TGTGCCAGCAGTGAGTACGGGACAGGAATACTCTACAATGAGCAGTTCTTC.

The chain joins TRBV5-1 to TRBJ2-7; D is uncertain. Germline CDR1 SGHRS, CDR2 YFSETQ. V was pared by 4 bases and J by 5 bases, with 7 bases between. The CDR3 length is 11 residues. The CDR3 sequence: CASSIRDEQYF. The CDR3, as DNA: TGCGCCAGCAGCATCCGTGACGAGCAGTACTTC.

The chain links TRBV18 to TRBJ2-3; the D call may be TRBD1 or TRBD2 (5 bases each). From germline, CDR1 is KGHSH and CDR2 LQKENI. V lost 4 bases, J lost 3 bases, and 14 bases lay in between. This CDR3 spans 15 amino acids. The CDR3 nucleotides are TGTGCCAGCTCACTTCTCGAGGGGAAAACAGATACGCAGTATTTT. Translating gives CASSLLEGKTDTQYF.

This chain links TRBV10-3 with TRBJ2-5, with 11 bases matching TRBD2. J gave up 4 bases and V 6 bases, and 4 bases lay outside the gene matches. Germline V gene lookup returns CDR1 ENHRY and CDR2 SYGVKD. The CDR3 runs to 14 residues. CDR3 nucleotide sequence: TGTGCCATCAGAGAAGGACTAGCGGGAGAGACCCAGTACTTC. Its protein product is CAIREGLAGETQYF.

This clonotype came up a few times. The CDR3 region is CASSFRGSGGEQYF. The CDR3 nucleotides read TGCGCCAGCAGCTTCAGGGGTTCTGGGGGCGAGCAGTACTTC. V and J are TRBV5-1 and TRBJ2-7; weak D call: TRBD1 (6 bases). The length of the CDR3 is 14 residues. The ends were cut back, 2 bases at V and 6 bases at J, with 15 bases in the middle. Germline V gene sequence: CDR1 SGHRS, CDR2 YFSETQ.

This clonotype has a handful of counts. The genes are TRBV3-1 and TRBJ1-6; possible D gene TRBD1, 5 bases. CDR1 and CDR2 from the germline V gene are LGHDT and YNNKEL (reference sequence). V was pared by 3 bases and J by 9 bases, with 15 bases between. CDR3 length: 15 residues. CDR3 sequence: CASSHRDFMASPLHF. The CDR3 nucleotides read TGTGCCAGCAGCCACCGGGACTTCATGGCTTCACCCCTCCACTTT.

This clonotype appeared many times. This chain joins TRBV14 and TRBJ1-1; no clear D. The length of the CDR3 is 18 residues. V lost 0 bases and J 0 bases, leaving 17 bases between the germline ends. The germline V gene has CDR1 SGHDN and CDR2 FVKESK. CDR3 protein: CASSQDSGFAVLNTEAFF. In nucleotides, the CDR3 is TGTGCCAGCAGCCAAGATTCCGGCTTTGCGGTTTTGAACACTGAAGCTTTCTTT.

This clonotype was seen at least ten times. The J gene is TRBJ2-5, the V gene TRBV11-1; D could derive from TRBD1 or TRBD2 (5 bases each). CDR1 is SGHAT and CDR2 is FQDESV in the germline V gene (reference sequence). The CDR3 contains 15 residues. With 3 bases removed from V and 1 base from J, the gap between germline ends came to 12 bases. The CDR3 loop is CASSFEGTTQETQYF. In DNA form, the CDR3 reads TGTGCCAGCAGCTTTGAAGGGACGACCCAAGAGACCCAGTACTTC.

This clonotype was seen ten or more times. The chain recombines TRBV7-3 with TRBJ2-1; the D is unclear. V was clipped by 2 bases and J by 5 bases, with 7 bases between them. The CDR3 runs to 13 residues. From germline, CDR1 is SGHTA and CDR2 FQGTGA. CDR3 amino acids: CASSLYNNNEQFF. CDR3 nucleotides: TGTGCCAGCAGCTTATACAACAACAATGAGCAGTTCTTC.

The sample holds many counts of this clonotype. This chain uses TRBV28 with TRBJ1-1; perhaps TRBD1 as D (6 bases). V lost 6 bases, J lost 4 bases, and 18 bases lay in between. Germline CDR1 MDHEN, CDR2 SYDVKM. This CDR3 is 15 amino acids long. CDR3 loop: CASRSSTTGSTEAFF. Written as DNA, the CDR3 is TGTGCCAGCAGGAGTTCTACGACAGGCAGCACTGAAGCTTTCTTT.

This clonotype was recorded many times. The chain is built from TRBV12-3 or TRBV12-4 and TRBJ2-5; 9 bases match TRBD1. CDR3 size: 14 residues. V trimming: 5 bases; J trimming: 5 bases; junction bases outside the gene matches: 6. CDR3 region: CASSQQGARETQYF. In DNA form, the CDR3 reads TGTGCCAGCAGTCAACAGGGGGCCCGGGAGACCCAGTACTTC.

V gene TRBV30 combines with J gene TRBJ1-5; 7 bases map to TRBD1. The trim removed 5 bases at V and 6 bases at J, leaving 7 bases unmatched. Looked up from germline, CDR1 is GTSNPN and CDR2 is SVGIG (reference sequence). CDR3 length equals 13 residues. The CDR3 coding sequence is TGTGCCTGGGCCCAGGGGGGGTTTCAGCCCCAGCATTTT. Residues: CAWAQGGFQPQHF.